What follows are 6 T cell receptor beta chains derived from one specimen sequenced in a study of T cell changes during pregnancy in multiple sclerosis. Clones were sequenced by immunoSEQ multiplex PCR, and TCRdb holds only the in-frame ones, with some missing. Counted here are about 42,000 clones, about nine tenths occurring once; the ten biggest clones make up around 1.8%. This specimen was CD4+ T cells from peripheral blood mononuclear cells, taken after pregnancy. These receptors all stem from a female donor in good health, enrolled as a control in a pregnancy study.

This clone was counted between two and nine times. The V call is TRBV28, the J call TRBJ1-3, with D possibly TRBD1 on 5 matching bases. This CDR3 contains 15 residues. Trimming left V 1 base short and J 1 base short, with 8 bases between. Germline CDR1 and CDR2: MDHEN and SYDVKM. The DNA for the CDR3 is TGTGCCAGCAGTTTATCGGGGGGGTCTGGAAACACCATATATTTT. Translated: CASSLSGGSGNTIYF.

There are a few counts of this clone. CDR3 DNA sequence: TGTGCCAGCAGCCAAGAATCAGGCTTTGAAGCTTTCTTT. Amino acids: CASSQESGFEAFF. J is TRBJ1-1 and V is TRBV4-2; unclear D gene. V was trimmed by 0 bases and J by 7 bases, leaving 9 bases between them. CDR1 and CDR2 (germline): LGHNA, YNFKEQ. The CDR3 contains 13 residues.

The V and J genes are TRBV7-2 and TRBJ1-3, with D unclear. In germline, CDR1 is SGHTA, CDR2 FQGNSA. Trimming cost V 5 bases and J 0 bases, with 11 bases left between them. The CDR3 contains 15 residues. The CDR3 nucleotides are TGTGCCAGCAGCACAGAGTTTTCCTCTGGAAACACCATATATTTT. Translated, it gives CASSTEFSSGNTIYF.

The chain combines TRBV29-1 with TRBJ2-5; the D gene is possibly TRBD2 (6 bases). CDR3 length equals 13 residues. V was cut by 0 bases and J by 5 bases, with 10 bases left in between. In germline, CDR1 is SQVTM, CDR2 ANQGSEA. The CDR3 sequence: CSVEDGSRETQYF. The CDR3 DNA reads TGCAGCGTTGAAGACGGGAGTAGGGAGACCCAGTACTTC.

This clone has a handful of counts. The chain carries TRBV4-1 and TRBJ2-4; 7 bases line up with TRBD2. V lost 8 bases, J lost 1 base, and 11 bases stayed unmatched. The germline CDR1 and CDR2 sequences are MGHRA and YSYEKL. The CDR3 runs 16 residues. CDR3 protein: CASAGVGFLAKNIQYF. The CDR3 coding sequence is TGCGCCAGCGCGGGGGTTGGGTTCCTGGCCAAAAACATTCAGTACTTC.

The chain employs TRBV5-1 and TRBJ2-2, with 8 bases matching TRBD2. CDR3 length equals 14 residues. In germline, CDR1 is SGHRS, CDR2 YFSETQ. Trimming at V came to 6 bases and at J to 3 bases, leaving 4 bases not matched to a gene. The CDR3 sequence is CASNPGLDTGELFF. Written as DNA, the CDR3 is TGCGCCAGCAACCCGGGACTAGACACCGGGGAGCTGTTTTTT. The entire variable domain, with the rest obtained from reference TRBV5-1 and TRBJ2-2, is as follows: KAGVTQTPRYLIKTRGQQVTLSCSPISGHRSVSWYQQTPGQGLQFLFEYFSETQRNKGNFPGRFSGRQFSNSRSEMNVSTLELGDSALYLCASNPGLDTGELFFGEGSRLTVL.